This passage covers 16 T cell receptor beta chains from one sample sequenced in a study of blood T cell repertoires in COVID-19. Generated by immunoSEQ multiplex PCR, the TCRdb table keeps only in-frame clones and is missing some. The table has about 130,000 clones, over 75% seen once; the top ten hold roughly 9.7%. Sequenced input: peripheral blood. These receptors came from a man between 40 and 49 years old with active or convalescent COVID-19.

CDR3 amino acids: CASSLNAGANTGELFF. The DNA of the CDR3 is TGTGCCAGCAGCTTAAACGCGGGCGCCAACACCGGGGAGCTGTTTTTT. The chain couples TRBV7-3 to TRBJ2-2; tentative D call: TRBD2 (5 bases). Trimming left V 1 base short and J 2 bases short, with 11 bases between. The CDR3 is 16 amino acids. CDR1 and CDR2 (germline): SGHTA, FQGTGA. The full variable domain, its missing parts supplied by reference TRBV7-3 and TRBJ2-2, is GAGVSQTPSNKVTEKGKYVELRCDPISGHTALYWYRQSLGQGPEFLIYFQGTGAADDSGLPNDRFFAVRPEGSVSTLKIQRTERGDSAVYLCASSLNAGANTGELFFGEGSRLTVL.

The chain has TRBV19 and TRBJ1-2, with 9 bases identical to TRBD1. With 5 bases clipped from V and 2 bases from J, the junction kept 12 bases outside the gene matches. Per the germline V gene, CDR1 is LNHDA and CDR2 is SQIVND (reference sequence). This CDR3 has 17 residues. CDR3 coding DNA: TGTGCCAGTAGTCGCGACACCGGCGGACAGGGGAACTATGGCTACACCTTC. Protein sequence: CASSRDTGGQGNYGYTF.

The rearrangement links TRBV11-3 to TRBJ2-1, with D perhaps TRBD2 (6 bases). The CDR3 extends over 14 amino acids. V was clipped by 5 bases and J by 5 bases, with 13 bases between them. Looked up from germline, CDR1 is SGHNT and CDR2 is YENEEA. CDR3 DNA: TGTGCCAGCAGCCCGACTAGTTTGAACAATGAGCAGTTCTTC. Encoded protein: CASSPTSLNNEQFF.

This chain uses TRBV2 with TRBJ1-5, with D perhaps TRBD1 (5 bases). The germline V and J ends were trimmed by 3 bases and 0 bases, with 18 bases remaining between them. This CDR3 has 18 amino acids. Germline V gives CDR1 SNHLY, CDR2 FYNNEI. DNA for the CDR3: TGTGCCAGCAGTGAGGCGGGACGGGGTCAGAATAGCAATCAGCCCCAGCATTTT. Translating gives CASSEAGRGQNSNQPQHF.

This clone was detected only a few times. The chain recombines TRBV11-2 with TRBJ1-3; no clear D gene. V was cut by 3 bases and J by 0 bases, with 6 bases left in between. Looked up from germline, CDR1 is SGHAT and CDR2 is FQNNGV. The CDR3 is made up of 14 amino acids. CDR3 DNA sequence: TGTGCCAGCAGCTTGGACTTCTCTGGAAACACCATATATTTT. Translating gives CASSLDFSGNTIYF.

J is TRBJ2-2 and V is TRBV2; 7 bases are a match to TRBD1. J gave up 6 bases and V 5 bases, and 3 bases lay outside the gene matches. CDR3 length equals 13 residues. The germline gives CDR1 SNHLY, CDR2 FYNNEI. CDR3 residues: CASSTGASGELFF. In DNA form, the CDR3 reads TGTGCCAGCAGTACAGGGGCATCCGGGGAGCTGTTTTTT.

The chain recombines TRBV5-5 with TRBJ2-3, with TRBD1 identical over 9 bases. CDR1 and CDR2 (germline): SGHKS, YYEKEE (reference sequence). The V gene end was trimmed by 4 bases and the J gene end by 2 bases; junction bases not matched to a gene: 8. The CDR3 runs 16 residues. The CDR3 region has the DNA TGTGCCAGCAGCGTTGAGGACAGGGGCGCCACAGATACGCAGTATTTT. This encodes CASSVEDRGATDTQYF.

The rearrangement links TRBV7-2 to TRBJ1-1; TRBD1 is a possible D gene (6 bases). Trimming took 3 bases from V and 1 from J, leaving 12 bases between them. The CDR3 contains 15 residues. Germline V gives CDR1 SGHTA, CDR2 FQGNSA. The chain's CDR3 is CASSLGGHGNTEAFF. The CDR3 DNA reads TGTGCCAGCAGCTTGGGGGGGCACGGGAACACTGAAGCTTTCTTT. Drawing the rest from reference TRBV7-2 and TRBJ1-1, the complete variable domain is GAGVSQSPSNKVTEKGKDVELRCDPISGHTALYWYRQSLGQGLEFLIYFQGNSAPDKSGLPSDRFSAERTGGSVSTLTIQRTQQEDSAVYLCASSLGGHGNTEAFFGQGTRLTVV.

The genes are TRBV30 and TRBJ2-5; possibly TRBD1 for D (5 bases). The ends were cut back, 3 bases at V and 5 bases at J, with 16 bases in the middle. Germline loops: CDR1 GTSNPN, CDR2 SVGIG (reference sequence). CDR3 size: 14 residues. The CDR3, as DNA: TGTGCCTGGAGCCCCGGTCTTAACAGGGAGACCCAGTACTTC. This codes for CAWSPGLNRETQYF.

The chain carries TRBV6-1 and TRBJ2-4; D possibly corresponds to TRBD2 (6 bases). Trimming cost V 0 bases and J 0 bases, with 6 bases left between them. Germline V gene lookup returns CDR1 MNHNS and CDR2 SASEGT. The CDR3 has 15 amino acids. CDR3 in amino acids: CASSEAGLAKNIQYF. The CDR3 DNA follows: TGTGCCAGCAGTGAAGCGGGACTAGCCAAAAACATTCAGTACTTC.

V gene TRBV12-5 combines with J gene TRBJ2-7; possibly TRBD1 for D (6 bases). Germline V gene sequence: CDR1 LGHNT, CDR2 FRNRAP. V lost 7 bases and J 4 bases, leaving 17 bases between the germline ends. The CDR3 is made up of 14 amino acids. The CDR3 DNA follows: TGTGCTAGTGCGGGGACACGACCCTTTTACGAGCAGTACTTC. Its protein is CASAGTRPFYEQYF.

The J gene is TRBJ1-1, the V gene TRBV3-1 (or the pseudogene TRBV3-2); 7 positions agree with TRBD1. Germline V gene sequence: CDR1 LGHDT, CDR2 YNNKEL (reference sequence). The CDR3 has 13 amino acids. J gave up 7 bases and V 4 bases, and 6 bases lay outside the gene matches. The CDR3 coding sequence is TGTGCCAGCAGCCGGGACAGAACAGGTGAAGCTTTCTTT. The encoded protein is CASSRDRTGEAFF.

The rearrangement uses TRBV6-5 and TRBJ2-7; unclear D gene. The germline V gene has CDR1 MNHEY and CDR2 SVGAGI. V was trimmed by 6 bases and J by 6 bases, leaving 12 bases between them. The CDR3 loop spans 12 amino acids. The CDR3 region has the DNA TGTGCCAGCAGAAACCCGGTCGGCGAGCAGTACTTC. Protein: CASRNPVGEQYF.

This clone has only a few counts. This chain connects TRBV19 to TRBJ1-6; a weak D match, TRBD1 (5 bases). This CDR3 is built from 15 residues. Germline V gene data show CDR1 as LNHDA and CDR2 as SQIVND (reference sequence). Trimming took 5 bases from V and 0 from J, leaving 8 bases between them. The CDR3 spells CASSRQSSYNSPLHF. DNA for the CDR3: TGTGCCAGTAGTCGACAGAGCTCCTATAATTCACCCCTCCACTTT.

The chain couples TRBV11-2 to TRBJ2-3; 7 positions match TRBD2. V trimming: 0 bases; J trimming: 2 bases; junction bases outside the gene matches: 5. The germline V gene encodes CDR1 SGHAT and CDR2 FQNNGV. This CDR3 comprises 16 residues. CDR3 in amino acids: CASSLDPAGPTDTQYF. The CDR3 bases are TGTGCCAGCAGCTTAGACCCAGCGGGACCCACAGATACGCAGTATTTT.

The chain is built from TRBV7-2 and TRBJ2-1; 8 bases agree with TRBD2. Germline CDR1 is SGHTA and CDR2 is FQGNSA. The CDR3 loop spans 16 amino acids. V lost 4 bases to trimming and J lost 0 bases; unmatched junction nucleotides: 5. The CDR3 is CASSSIAGSSYNEQFF. The CDR3 DNA follows: TGTGCCAGCAGCTCAATAGCGGGGAGCTCCTACAATGAGCAGTTCTTC.